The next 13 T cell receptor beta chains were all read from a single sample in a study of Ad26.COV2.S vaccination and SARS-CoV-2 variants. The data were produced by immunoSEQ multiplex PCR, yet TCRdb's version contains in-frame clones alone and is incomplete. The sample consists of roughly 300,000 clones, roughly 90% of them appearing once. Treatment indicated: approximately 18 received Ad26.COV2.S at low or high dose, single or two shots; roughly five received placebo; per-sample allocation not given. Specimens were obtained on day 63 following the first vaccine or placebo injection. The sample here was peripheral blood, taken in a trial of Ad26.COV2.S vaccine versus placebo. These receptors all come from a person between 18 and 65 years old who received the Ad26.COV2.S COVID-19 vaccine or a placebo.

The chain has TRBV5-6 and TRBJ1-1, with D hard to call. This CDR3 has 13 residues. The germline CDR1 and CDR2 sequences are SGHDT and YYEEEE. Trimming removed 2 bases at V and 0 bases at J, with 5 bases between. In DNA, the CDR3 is TGTGCCAGCAGCTTAATCCTGAACACTGAAGCTTTCTTT. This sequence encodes CASSLILNTEAFF.

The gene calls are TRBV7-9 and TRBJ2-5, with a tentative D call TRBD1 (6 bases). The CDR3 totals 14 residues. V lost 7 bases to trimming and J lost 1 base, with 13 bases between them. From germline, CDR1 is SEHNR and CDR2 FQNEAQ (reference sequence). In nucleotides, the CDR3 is TGTGCCAGCACTCCACAGGGTCGCCAAGAGACCCAGTACTTC. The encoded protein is CASTPQGRQETQYF.

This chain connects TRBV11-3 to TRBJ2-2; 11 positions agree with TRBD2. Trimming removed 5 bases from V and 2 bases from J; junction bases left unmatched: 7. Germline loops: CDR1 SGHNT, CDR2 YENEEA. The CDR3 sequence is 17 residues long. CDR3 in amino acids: CASSRGTSGINTGELFF. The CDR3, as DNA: TGTGCCAGCAGCCGAGGGACTAGCGGAATAAACACCGGGGAGCTGTTTTTT.

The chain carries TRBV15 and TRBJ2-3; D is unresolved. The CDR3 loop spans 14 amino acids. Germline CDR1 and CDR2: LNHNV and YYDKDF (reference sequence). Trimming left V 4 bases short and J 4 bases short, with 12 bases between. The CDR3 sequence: CATSTGPRADTQYF. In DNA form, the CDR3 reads TGTGCCACCAGCACCGGGCCCCGGGCAGATACGCAGTATTTT.

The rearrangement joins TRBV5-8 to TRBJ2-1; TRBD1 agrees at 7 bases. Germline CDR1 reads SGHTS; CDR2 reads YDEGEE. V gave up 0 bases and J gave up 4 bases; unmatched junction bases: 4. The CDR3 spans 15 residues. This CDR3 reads CASSLEGTAYNEQFF. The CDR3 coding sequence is TGTGCCAGCAGCTTGGAGGGGACAGCATACAATGAGCAGTTCTTC.

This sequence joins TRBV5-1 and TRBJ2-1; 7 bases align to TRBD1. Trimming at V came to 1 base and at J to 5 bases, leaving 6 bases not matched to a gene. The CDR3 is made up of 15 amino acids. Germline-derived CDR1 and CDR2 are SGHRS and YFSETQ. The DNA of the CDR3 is TGCGCCAGCAGCTTGCCTACAGGGGTTGACAATGAGCAGTTCTTC. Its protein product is CASSLPTGVDNEQFF.

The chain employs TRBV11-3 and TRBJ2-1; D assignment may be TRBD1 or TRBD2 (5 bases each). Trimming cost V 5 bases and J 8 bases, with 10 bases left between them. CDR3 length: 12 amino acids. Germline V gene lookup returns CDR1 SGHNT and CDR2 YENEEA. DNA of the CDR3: TGTGCCAGCAGCCCCAGGGACCATGAGCAGTTCTTC. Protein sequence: CASSPRDHEQFF.

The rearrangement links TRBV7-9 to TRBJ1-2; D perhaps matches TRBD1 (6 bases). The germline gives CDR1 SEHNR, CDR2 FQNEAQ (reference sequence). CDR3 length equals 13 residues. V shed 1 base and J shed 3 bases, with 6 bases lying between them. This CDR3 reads CASSLGTDYGYTF. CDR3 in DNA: TGTGCCAGCAGCTTAGGGACAGACTATGGCTACACCTTC.

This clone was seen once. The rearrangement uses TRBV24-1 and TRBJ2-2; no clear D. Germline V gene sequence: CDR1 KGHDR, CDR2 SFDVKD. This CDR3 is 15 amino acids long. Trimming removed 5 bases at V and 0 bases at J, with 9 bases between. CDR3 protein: CATSASNANTGELFF. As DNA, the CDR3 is TGTGCCACCAGTGCCTCAAACGCGAACACCGGGGAGCTGTTTTTT.

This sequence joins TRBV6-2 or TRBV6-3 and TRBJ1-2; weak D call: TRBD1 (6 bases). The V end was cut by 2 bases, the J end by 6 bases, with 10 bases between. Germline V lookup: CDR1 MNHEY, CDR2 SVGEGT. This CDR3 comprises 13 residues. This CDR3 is CASSYGTSDGYTF. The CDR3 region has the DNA TGTGCCAGCAGTTACGGGACATCAGATGGCTACACCTTC.

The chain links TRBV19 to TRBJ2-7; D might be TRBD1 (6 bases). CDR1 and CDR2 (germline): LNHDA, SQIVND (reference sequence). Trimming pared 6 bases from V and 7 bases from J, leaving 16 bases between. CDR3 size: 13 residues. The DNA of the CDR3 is TGTGCCAGTAGGGCGACAGGACCCTCTGAGCAGTACTTC. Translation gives CASRATGPSEQYF.

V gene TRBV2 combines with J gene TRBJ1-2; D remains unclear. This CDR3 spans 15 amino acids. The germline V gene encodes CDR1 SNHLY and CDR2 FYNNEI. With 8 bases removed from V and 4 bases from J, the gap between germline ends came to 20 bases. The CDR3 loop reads CASSPGLGSLYGYTF. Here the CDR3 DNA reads TGTGCCAGCTCCCCTGGGTTGGGAAGTCTCTATGGCTACACCTTC.

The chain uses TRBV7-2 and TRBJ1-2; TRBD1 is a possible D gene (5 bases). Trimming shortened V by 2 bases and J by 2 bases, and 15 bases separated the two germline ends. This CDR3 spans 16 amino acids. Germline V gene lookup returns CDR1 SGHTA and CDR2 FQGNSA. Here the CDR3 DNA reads TGTGCCAGCAGCTTAAACTCAGGGTATGGAAACTATGGCTACACCTTC. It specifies CASSLNSGYGNYGYTF. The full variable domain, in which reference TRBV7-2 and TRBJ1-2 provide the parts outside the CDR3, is GAGVSQSPSNKVTEKGKDVELRCDPISGHTALYWYRQSLGQGLEFLIYFQGNSAPDKSGLPSDRFSAERTGGSVSTLTIQRTQQEDSAVYLCASSLNSGYGNYGYTFGSGTRLTVV.